This T cell receptor beta chain was sequenced in a study of shared clonotypes between healthy human individuals (TCRdb year 2020). Broadly, across the study: Three men and two women, aged 18 to 49 years, made up the cohort. Per donor, three plates each were used for CD4 naive and CD4 memory, two for CD8 naive, and one for CD8 memory. To estimate repertoire size and how much clonotypes are shared between individuals, the study performed deep sequencing of blood TCR repertoires from about five healthy adults. To increase sequencing depth and limit assay-specific biases, TCR repertoire library preparation and sequencing were carried out by different laboratories using diverse techniques. Each donor's leukapheresis produced roughly between about 0.8 and 10 billion PBMCs.

CD8 naive samples were obtained by positive selection for CCR7 among CD45RO-negative cells, yielding a CD45RA+CCR7+ population from which TemRA cells were excluded. Donors were healthy HIV-negative adults with no recently reported acute infections or vaccinations. All donors were Caucasian adults living in Nashville, Tennessee, USA. Blood was collected by leukapheresis, and PBMCs were isolated by Ficoll-Histopaque density gradient centrifugation and then cryopreserved in liquid nitrogen vapor phase. Analytical flow cytometry was used to check the purity and quantity of every magnetically sorted T cell population. Genomic DNA was isolated from each sorted fraction and quantified by UV absorbance on a Nanodrop 2000c. This clone was found once. Its antigen remains undetermined. Nothing much larger sits one base from this clone, and base qualities are not available. Using the deep immunoSEQ assay, TCR CDR3 regions were amplified from genomic DNA by multiplex PCR. Genomic DNA extracted from each cell subset was distributed evenly over all wells of several immunoSEQ 96-well plates, and each plate served as one replicate. For sorted subsets, each replicate PCR was loaded with 200 ng genomic DNA, equivalent to 30,000 or so T cell genomes. Purified libraries were quantified with a Qubit 3.0 fluorometer, sized on a Bioanalyzer 2100, and re-quantified with the KAPA Library Quantification kit. Every immunoSEQ 96-well plate was sequenced on a dedicated single-read 150-cycle Illumina NextSeq 550 flow cell. The authors' pipeline ran thus. Because the immunoSEQ output held only junctional sequences and lacked quality scores, the filtering could not match the filtering applied to full-length reads. To assign V/J genes and CDR3, sequences were annotated using PyIR, a Python wrapper for IgBLAST v1.9, with IMGT germline references. Reads with weak V/J assignments (E-value above 1e-6), missing CDR3, stop codons, out-of-frame junctions, or ambiguous translated residues were removed. V3J clonotypes were defined as sequences sharing an identical inferred V gene, J gene, and CDR3 amino acid sequence. The percentage overlap between two repertoires was calculated by dividing the number of shared unique clonotypes by the size of the smaller repertoire. Richness of each repertoire was evaluated using RTK rarefaction, the Chao1 estimator, and Recon v2.1 estimates of unobserved clonotypes. For all TCRbeta clonotypes obtained by the gDNA method from a handful of donors, generation probabilities were computed with OLGA. Sourced from immuneACCESS, this table was stored by TCRdb with only in-frame sequences that have V and J called. A share of the clones is absent; for the studies checked, an unresolved V gene accounts for under half, and the remainder has no known explanation. That table is the source of V, J and clone size, and D and trimming were worked out from the DNA. The sample has around 2.1 million clones on record, more than 85% of them singletons. Of the sample, 1.7% is held by the ten largest clones.

CDR1 is given as SQVTM and CDR2 as ANQGSEA, both from the germline V gene. V sheds 3 bases and J sheds 4 bases, leaving 13 bases between their ends. The CDR3 sequence holds 13 residues, the cysteine and phenylalanine included. Only the CDR3 part of the read is kept: 39 bases, read in frame from the first base. Study-level results and caveats: Naive subsets generally had larger estimated clonotype richness than memory subsets did. Clonotypes shared by all four sorted-subset donors showed higher generation probabilities than non-shared clonotypes. Pairwise subsampling indicated that sequencing depth was expected to affect the degree of clonotype sharing among donors. Incomplete sequencing was indicated by rarefaction of sorted-subset datasets, despite the large sequencing depth. Sampling was restricted to blood, and TCR repertoires in tissue are likely to differ from TCR repertoires in blood. Because the study included a small number of donors, the genetic and exposure-history diversity represented was limited. Around 5.4% of naive CD4, 3.5% of naive CD8, around 2.3% of memory CD4, and over 0.35% of memory CD8 clonotypes were shared across four donors.

The receptor comes from a man in his late teens or twenties in good health. Some clones in this sample may be carry-over from other donors' samples. The sequencing input was naive CD8+ T cells from PBMCs. What this sample's cell subset or site label stands for: CD45RA+CCR7+. The chain is encoded by TRBV29-1 joined to TRBJ2-7, and the D gene may be TRBD2, 5 bases matching. The CDR3 reads CSVEGPGLYEQYF. The nucleotide sequence is given as TGCAGCGTTGAGGGCCCGGGATTATACGAGCAGTACTTC.